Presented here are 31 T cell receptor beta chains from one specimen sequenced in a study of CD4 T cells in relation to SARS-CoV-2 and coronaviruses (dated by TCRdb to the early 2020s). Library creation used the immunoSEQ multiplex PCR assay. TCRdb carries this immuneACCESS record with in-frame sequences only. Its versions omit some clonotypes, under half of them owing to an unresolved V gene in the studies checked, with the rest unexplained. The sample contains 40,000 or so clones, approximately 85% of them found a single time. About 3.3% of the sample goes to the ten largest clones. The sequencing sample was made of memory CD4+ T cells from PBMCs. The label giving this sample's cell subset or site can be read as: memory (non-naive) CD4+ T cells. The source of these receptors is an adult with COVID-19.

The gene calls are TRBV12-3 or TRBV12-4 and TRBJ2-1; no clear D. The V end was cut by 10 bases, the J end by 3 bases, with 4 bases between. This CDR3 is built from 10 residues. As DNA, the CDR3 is TGTGCCACCAACTACAATGAGCAGTTCTTC. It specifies CATNYNEQFF.

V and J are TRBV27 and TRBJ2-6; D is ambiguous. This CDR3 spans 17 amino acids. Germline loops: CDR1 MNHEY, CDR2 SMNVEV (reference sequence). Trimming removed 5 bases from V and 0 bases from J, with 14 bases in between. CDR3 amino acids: CASSPVRRSSGANVLTF. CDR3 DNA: TGTGCCAGCAGTCCCGTCAGGAGATCCTCTGGGGCCAACGTCCTGACTTTC. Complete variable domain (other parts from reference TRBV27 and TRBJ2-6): EAQVTQNPRYLITVTGKKLTVTCSQNMNHEYMSWYRQDPGLGLRQIYYSMNVEVTDKGDVPEGYKVSRKEKRNFPLILESPSPNQTSLYFCASSPVRRSSGANVLTFGAGSRLTVL.

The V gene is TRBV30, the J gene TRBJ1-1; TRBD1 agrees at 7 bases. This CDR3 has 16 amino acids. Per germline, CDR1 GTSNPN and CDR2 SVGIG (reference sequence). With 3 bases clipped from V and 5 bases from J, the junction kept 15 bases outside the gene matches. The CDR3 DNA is TGTGCCTGGAGGGACAGGCTAGGGGGGAGAAGAACTGAAGCTTTCTTT. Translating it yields CAWRDRLGGRRTEAFF.

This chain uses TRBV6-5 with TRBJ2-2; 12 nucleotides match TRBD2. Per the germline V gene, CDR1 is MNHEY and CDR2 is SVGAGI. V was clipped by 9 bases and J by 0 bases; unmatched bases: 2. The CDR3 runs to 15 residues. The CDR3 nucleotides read TGTGCCAGTCTAGCGGGAGGGCCGAACACCGGGGAGCTGTTTTTT. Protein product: CASLAGGPNTGELFF.

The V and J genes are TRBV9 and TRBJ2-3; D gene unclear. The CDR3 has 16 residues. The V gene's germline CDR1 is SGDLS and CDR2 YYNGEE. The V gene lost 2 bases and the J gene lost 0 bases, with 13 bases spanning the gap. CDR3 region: CASSVLYHPSTDTQYF. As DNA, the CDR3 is TGTGCCAGCAGCGTCCTATATCACCCTAGCACAGATACGCAGTATTTT.

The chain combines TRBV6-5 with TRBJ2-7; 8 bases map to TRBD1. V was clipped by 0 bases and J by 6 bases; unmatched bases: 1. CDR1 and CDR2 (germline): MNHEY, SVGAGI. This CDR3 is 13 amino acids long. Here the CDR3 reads CASSYSTGVEQYF. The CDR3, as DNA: TGTGCCAGCAGTTACTCGACAGGGGTCGAGCAGTACTTC.

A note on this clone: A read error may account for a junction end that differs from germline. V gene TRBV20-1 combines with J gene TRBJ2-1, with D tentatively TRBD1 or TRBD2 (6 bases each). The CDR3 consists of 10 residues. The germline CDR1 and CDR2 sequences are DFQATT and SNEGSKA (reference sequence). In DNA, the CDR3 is TGCAGCGCTAGGGGGGACGAGCAGTTCTTC. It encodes CSARGDEQFF.

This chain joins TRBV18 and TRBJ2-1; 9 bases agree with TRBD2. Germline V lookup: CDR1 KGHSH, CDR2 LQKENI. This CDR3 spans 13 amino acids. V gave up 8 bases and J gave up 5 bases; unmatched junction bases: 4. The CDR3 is CASGGTSHNEQFF. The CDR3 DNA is TGTGCCAGCGGAGGGACTAGCCACAATGAGCAGTTCTTC.

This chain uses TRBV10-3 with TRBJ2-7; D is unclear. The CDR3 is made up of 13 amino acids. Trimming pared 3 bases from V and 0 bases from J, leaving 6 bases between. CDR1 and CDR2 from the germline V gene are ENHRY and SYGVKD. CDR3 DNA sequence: TGTGCCATCAGTGAAGGGAACTCCTACGAGCAGTACTTC. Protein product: CAISEGNSYEQYF.

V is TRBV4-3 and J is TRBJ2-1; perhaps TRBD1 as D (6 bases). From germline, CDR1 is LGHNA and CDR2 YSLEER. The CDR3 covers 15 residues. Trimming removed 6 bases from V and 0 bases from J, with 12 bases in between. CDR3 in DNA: TGCGCCAGCAGGGCCGACAGGACCTCCTACAATGAGCAGTTCTTC. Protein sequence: CASRADRTSYNEQFF.

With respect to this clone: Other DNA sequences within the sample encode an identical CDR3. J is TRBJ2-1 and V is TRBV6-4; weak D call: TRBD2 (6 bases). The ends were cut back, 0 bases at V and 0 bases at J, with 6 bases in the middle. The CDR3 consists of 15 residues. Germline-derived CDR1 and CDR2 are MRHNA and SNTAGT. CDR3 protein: CASSDSSGSYNEQFF. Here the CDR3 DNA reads TGTGCCAGCAGTGACTCTAGCGGCTCCTACAATGAGCAGTTCTTC.

This chain's CDR3 is CSVEKSPVEQYF. In DNA, the CDR3 is TGCAGCGTTGAGAAAAGTCCAGTGGAGCAGTACTTC. The chain employs TRBV29-1 and TRBJ2-7; D remains unclear. Germline V lookup: CDR1 SQVTM, CDR2 ANQGSEA. This CDR3 has 12 amino acids. Deletions cut 3 bases from V and 7 bases from J, with 13 bases between.

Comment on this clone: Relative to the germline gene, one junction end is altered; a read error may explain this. The CDR3 region is CASSPLAGTLTDTRYF. Here the CDR3 DNA reads TGTGCCAGCAGTCCACTAGCGGGAACCCTCACAGATACGCGGTATTTT. The J gene is TRBJ2-3, the V gene TRBV2; 10 bases fit TRBD2. Germline V lookup: CDR1 SNHLY, CDR2 FYNNEI. The CDR3 spans 16 residues.

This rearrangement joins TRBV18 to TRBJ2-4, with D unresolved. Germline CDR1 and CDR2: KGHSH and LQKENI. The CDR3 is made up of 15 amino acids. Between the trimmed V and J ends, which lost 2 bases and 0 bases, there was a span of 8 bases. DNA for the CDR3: TGTGCCAGCTCACCAGCCAGCGTAGCCAAAAACATTCAGTACTTC. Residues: CASSPASVAKNIQYF.

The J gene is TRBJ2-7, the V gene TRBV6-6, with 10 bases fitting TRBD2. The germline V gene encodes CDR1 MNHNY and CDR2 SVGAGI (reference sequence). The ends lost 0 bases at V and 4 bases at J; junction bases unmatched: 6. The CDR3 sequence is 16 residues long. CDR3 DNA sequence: TGTGCCAGCAGTTACTCTCCCCTAGCGGGAGTGTACGAGCAGTACTTC. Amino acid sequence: CASSYSPLAGVYEQYF.

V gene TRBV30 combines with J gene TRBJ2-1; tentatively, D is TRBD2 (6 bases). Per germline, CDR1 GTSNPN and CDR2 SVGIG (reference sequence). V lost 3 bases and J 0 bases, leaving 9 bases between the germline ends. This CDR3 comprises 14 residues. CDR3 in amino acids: CAWSLTSSYNEQFF. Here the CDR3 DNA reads TGTGCCTGGAGCCTGACTAGCTCCTACAATGAGCAGTTCTTC.

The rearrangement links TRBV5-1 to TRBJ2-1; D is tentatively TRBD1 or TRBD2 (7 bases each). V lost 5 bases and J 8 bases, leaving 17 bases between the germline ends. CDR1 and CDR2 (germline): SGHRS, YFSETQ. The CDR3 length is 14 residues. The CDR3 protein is CASSWSGGGDEQFF. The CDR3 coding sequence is TGCGCCAGCAGTTGGTCAGGGGGGGGCGATGAGCAGTTCTTC. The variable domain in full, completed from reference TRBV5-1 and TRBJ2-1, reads KAGVTQTPRYLIKTRGQQVTLSCSPISGHRSVSWYQQTPGQGLQFLFEYFSETQRNKGNFPGRFSGRQFSNSRSEMNVSTLELGDSALYLCASSWSGGGDEQFFGPGTRLTVL.

CDR3 loop: CASSSGLADNEQFF. As DNA, the CDR3 is TGTGCCAGCAGCTCCGGACTAGCGGACAATGAGCAGTTCTTC. V and J are TRBV27 and TRBJ2-1; 10 bases line up with TRBD2. V shed 6 bases, J shed 5 bases, and the junction held 4 bases outside the gene matches. Germline assignment: CDR1 MNHEY and CDR2 SMNVEV (reference sequence). The CDR3 has 14 residues.

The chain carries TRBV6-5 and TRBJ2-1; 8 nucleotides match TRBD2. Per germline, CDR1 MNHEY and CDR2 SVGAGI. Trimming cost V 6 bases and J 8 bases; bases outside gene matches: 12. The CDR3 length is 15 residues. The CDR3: CASRKSGGPFYEQFF. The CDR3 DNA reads TGTGCCAGCAGGAAGTCGGGAGGGCCCTTTTATGAGCAGTTCTTC.

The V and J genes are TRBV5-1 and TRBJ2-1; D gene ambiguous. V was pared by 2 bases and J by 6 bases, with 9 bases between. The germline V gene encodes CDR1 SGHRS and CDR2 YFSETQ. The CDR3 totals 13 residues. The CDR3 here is CASSFQDSNEQFF. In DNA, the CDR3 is TGCGCCAGCAGCTTTCAGGATTCCAATGAGCAGTTCTTC.

Here the CDR3 reads CASTPIGADGNEQFF. The CDR3 DNA follows: TGTGCCAGCACCCCAATAGGGGCTGACGGGAATGAGCAGTTCTTC. The rearrangement links TRBV27 to TRBJ2-1, with a tentative D call TRBD1 (5 bases). The V and J ends lost 7 bases and 7 bases respectively, with 20 bases between them. Germline V gives CDR1 MNHEY, CDR2 SMNVEV (reference sequence). The length of the CDR3 is 15 residues.

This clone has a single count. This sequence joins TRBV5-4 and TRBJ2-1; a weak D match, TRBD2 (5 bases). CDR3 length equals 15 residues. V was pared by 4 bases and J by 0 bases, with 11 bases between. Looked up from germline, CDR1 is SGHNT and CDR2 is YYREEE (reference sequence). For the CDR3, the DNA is TGTGCCAGCAGCCGAAGCGGTTACTCCTACAATGAGCAGTTCTTC. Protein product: CASSRSGYSYNEQFF.

The CDR3 nucleotides read TGTGCCAGCAACCCAACCCGGAACACCGGGGAGCTGTTTTTT. This sequence encodes CASNPTRNTGELFF. The rearrangement links TRBV6-2 or TRBV6-3 to TRBJ2-2; D gene uncertain. Deletions cut 7 bases from V and 1 base from J, with 10 bases between. There are 14 residues in the CDR3. Per the germline V gene, CDR1 is MNHEY and CDR2 is SVGEGT.

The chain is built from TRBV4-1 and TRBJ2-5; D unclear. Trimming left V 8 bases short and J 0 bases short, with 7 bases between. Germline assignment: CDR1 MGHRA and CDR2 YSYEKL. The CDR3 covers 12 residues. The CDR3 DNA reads TGCGCCAGCCCTAGATACCAAGAGACCCAGTACTTC. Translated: CASPRYQETQYF.

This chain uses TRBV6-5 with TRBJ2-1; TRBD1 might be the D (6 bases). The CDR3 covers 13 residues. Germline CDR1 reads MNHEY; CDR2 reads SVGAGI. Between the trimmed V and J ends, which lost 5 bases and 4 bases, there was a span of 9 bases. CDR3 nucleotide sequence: TGTGCCAGCAGTAGGACAGAATACAATGAGCAGTTCTTC. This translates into CASSRTEYNEQFF.

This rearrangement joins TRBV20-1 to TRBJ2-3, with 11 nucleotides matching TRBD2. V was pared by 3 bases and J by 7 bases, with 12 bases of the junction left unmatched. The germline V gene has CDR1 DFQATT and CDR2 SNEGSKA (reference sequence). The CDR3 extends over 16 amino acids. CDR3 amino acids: CSASFGSGRGWNTQYF. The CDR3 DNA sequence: TGCAGTGCTAGTTTTGGTAGCGGGAGGGGTTGGAATACGCAGTATTTT.

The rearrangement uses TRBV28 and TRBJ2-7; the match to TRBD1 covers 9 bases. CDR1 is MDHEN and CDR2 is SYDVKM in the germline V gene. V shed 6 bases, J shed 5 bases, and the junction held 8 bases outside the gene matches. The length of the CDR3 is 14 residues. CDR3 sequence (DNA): TGTGCCAGCAGCCTAGGGGGACAGGGTCACGAGCAGTACTTC. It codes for CASSLGGQGHEQYF.

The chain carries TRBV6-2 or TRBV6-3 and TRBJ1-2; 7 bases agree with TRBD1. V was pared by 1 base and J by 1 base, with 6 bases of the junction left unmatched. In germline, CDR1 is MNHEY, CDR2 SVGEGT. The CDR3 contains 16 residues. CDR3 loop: CASSYFYRGSNYGYTF. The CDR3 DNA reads TGTGCCAGCAGTTACTTTTACAGGGGAAGTAACTATGGCTACACCTTC.

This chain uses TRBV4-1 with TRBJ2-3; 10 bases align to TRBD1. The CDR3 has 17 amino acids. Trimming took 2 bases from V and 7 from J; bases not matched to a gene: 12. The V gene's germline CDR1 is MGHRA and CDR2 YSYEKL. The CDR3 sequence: CASSQRVGTGVQNTQYF. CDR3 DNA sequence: TGCGCCAGCAGCCAACGCGTCGGGACAGGGGTACAAAATACGCAGTATTTT.

This chain's CDR3 is CASSPDRGVGETQYF. CDR3 DNA: TGTGCCAGCAGCCCCGACAGGGGGGTCGGTGAGACCCAGTACTTC. The genes are TRBV7-3 and TRBJ2-5; 9 bases fit TRBD1. The V and J ends lost 5 bases and 5 bases, in that order; junction bases with no gene match: 9. Germline lookup yields CDR1 SGHTA and CDR2 FQGTGA. The CDR3 covers 15 residues.

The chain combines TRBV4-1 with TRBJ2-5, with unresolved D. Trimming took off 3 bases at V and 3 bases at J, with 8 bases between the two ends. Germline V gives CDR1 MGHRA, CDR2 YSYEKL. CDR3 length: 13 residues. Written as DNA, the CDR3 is TGCGCCAGCAGCCAGAGGACGGAAGAGACCCAGTACTTC. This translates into CASSQRTEETQYF.